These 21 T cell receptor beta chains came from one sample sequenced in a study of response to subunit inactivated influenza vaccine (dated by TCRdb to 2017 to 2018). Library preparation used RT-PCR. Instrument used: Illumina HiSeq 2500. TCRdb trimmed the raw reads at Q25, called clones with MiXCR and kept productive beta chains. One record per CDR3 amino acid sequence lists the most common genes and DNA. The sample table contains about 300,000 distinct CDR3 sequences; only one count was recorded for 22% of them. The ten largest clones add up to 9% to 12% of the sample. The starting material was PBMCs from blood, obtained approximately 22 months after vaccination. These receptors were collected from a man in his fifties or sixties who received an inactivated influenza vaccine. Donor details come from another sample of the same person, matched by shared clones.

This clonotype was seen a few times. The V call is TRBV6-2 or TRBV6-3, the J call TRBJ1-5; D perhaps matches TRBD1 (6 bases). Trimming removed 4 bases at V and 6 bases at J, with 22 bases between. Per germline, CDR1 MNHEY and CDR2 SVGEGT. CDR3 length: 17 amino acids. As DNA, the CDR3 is TGTGCCAGCAGTTTGACACCCGAGTCCGGGGGCAGTCAGCCCCAGCATTTT. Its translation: CASSLTPESGGSQPQHF.

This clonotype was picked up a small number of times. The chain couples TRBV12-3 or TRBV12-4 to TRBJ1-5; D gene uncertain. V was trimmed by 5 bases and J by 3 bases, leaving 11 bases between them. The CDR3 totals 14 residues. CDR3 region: CASSTPGHNQPQHF. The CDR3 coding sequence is TGTGCCAGCAGTACCCCGGGCCACAATCAGCCCCAGCATTTT.

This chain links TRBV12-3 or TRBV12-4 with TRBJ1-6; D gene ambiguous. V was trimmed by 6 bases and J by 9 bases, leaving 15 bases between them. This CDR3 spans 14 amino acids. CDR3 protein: CASRPDPTGSPLHF. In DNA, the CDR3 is TGTGCCAGCAGGCCCGATCCGACTGGTTCACCCCTCCACTTT.

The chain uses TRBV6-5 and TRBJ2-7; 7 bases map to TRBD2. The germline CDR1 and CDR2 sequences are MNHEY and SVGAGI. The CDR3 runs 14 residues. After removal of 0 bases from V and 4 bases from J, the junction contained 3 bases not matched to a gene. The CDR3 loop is CASSYSNSGYEQYF. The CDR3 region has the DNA TGTGCCAGCAGTTACTCGAATAGCGGGTACGAGCAGTACTTC.

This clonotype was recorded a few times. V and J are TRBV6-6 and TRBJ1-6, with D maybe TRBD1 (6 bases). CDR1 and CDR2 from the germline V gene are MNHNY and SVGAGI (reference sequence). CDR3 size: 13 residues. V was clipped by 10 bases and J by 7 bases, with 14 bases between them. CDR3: CAIHRDKNSPLHF. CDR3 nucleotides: TGTGCCATCCACCGGGACAAGAATTCACCCCTCCACTTT.

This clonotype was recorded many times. In nucleotides, the CDR3 is TGCAGTGCTAGAGATGGTTTTGGGGGGCAGAGCACTGAAGCTTTCTTT. Translating gives CSARDGFGGQSTEAFF. The rearrangement uses TRBV20-1 and TRBJ1-1; perhaps TRBD1 as D (6 bases). The V end was cut by 0 bases, the J end by 4 bases, with 18 bases between. This CDR3 is built from 16 residues. The germline gives CDR1 DFQATT, CDR2 SNEGSKA (reference sequence).

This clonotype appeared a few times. CDR3: CSAREPRTSGYNEQFF. CDR3 in DNA: TGCAGTGCTAGAGAGCCTCGGACTAGCGGCTACAATGAGCAGTTCTTC. V and J are TRBV20-1 and TRBJ2-1, with 10 bases aligning to TRBD2. Losses at the gene ends were 0 bases for V and 3 bases for J; bases not matched to a gene: 5. In germline, CDR1 is DFQATT, CDR2 SNEGSKA (reference sequence). The CDR3 totals 16 residues.

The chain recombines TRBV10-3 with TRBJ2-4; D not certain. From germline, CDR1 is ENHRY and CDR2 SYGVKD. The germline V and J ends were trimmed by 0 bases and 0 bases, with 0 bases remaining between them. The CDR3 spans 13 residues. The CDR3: CAISESAKNIQYF. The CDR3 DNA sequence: TGTGCCATCAGTGAGTCAGCCAAAAACATTCAGTACTTC.

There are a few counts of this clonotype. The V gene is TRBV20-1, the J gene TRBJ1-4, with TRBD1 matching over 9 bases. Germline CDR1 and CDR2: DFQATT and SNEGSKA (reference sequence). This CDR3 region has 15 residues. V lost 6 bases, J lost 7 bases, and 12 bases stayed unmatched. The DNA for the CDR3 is TGCAGTGCCCTATCCACAGGGGGCACGGGTGAAAAACTGTTTTTT. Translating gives CSALSTGGTGEKLFF.

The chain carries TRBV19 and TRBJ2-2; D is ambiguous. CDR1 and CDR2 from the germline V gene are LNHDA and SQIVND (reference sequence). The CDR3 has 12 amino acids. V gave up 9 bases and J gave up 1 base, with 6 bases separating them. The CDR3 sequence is CASHRNTGELFF. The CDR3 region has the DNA TGTGCCAGCCACAGGAACACCGGGGAGCTGTTTTTT.

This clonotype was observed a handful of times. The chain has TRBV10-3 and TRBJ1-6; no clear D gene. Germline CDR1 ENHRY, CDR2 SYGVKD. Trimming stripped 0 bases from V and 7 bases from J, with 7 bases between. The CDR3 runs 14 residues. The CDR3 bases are TGTGCCATCAGTGAGTCGCTTGGGAATTCACCCCTCCACTTT. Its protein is CAISESLGNSPLHF.

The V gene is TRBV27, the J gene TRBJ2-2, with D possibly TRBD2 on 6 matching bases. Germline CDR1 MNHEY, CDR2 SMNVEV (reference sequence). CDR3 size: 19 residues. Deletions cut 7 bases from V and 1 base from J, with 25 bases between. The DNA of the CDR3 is TGTGCCAGCACTCCCACTAGGGCCCTAGCGAAAGGGAACACCGGGGAGCTGTTTTTT. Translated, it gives CASTPTRALAKGNTGELFF.

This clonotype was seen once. The DNA of the CDR3 is TGCGCCAGCAGTTTCCCTATTGCTAGCGGGGATCACAATGAGCAGTTCTTC. As protein: CASSFPIASGDHNEQFF. The chain links TRBV10-2 to TRBJ2-1, with 9 positions matching TRBD2. The trim removed 5 bases at V and 5 bases at J, leaving 13 bases unmatched. The CDR3 consists of 17 residues. Germline V gene sequence: CDR1 WSHSY, CDR2 SAAADI.

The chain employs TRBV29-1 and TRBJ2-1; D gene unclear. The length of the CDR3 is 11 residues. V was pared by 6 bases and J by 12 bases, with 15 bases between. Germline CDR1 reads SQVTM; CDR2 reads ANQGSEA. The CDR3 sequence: CSVYGEKGQFF. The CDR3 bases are TGCAGCGTATACGGCGAAAAGGGGCAGTTCTTC.

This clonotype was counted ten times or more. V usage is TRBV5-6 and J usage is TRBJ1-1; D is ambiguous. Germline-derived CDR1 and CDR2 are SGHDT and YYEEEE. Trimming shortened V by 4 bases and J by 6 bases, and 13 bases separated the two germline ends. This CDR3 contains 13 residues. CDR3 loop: CASSPVNLPEAFF. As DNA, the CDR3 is TGTGCCAGCAGCCCAGTCAATCTACCTGAAGCTTTCTTT.

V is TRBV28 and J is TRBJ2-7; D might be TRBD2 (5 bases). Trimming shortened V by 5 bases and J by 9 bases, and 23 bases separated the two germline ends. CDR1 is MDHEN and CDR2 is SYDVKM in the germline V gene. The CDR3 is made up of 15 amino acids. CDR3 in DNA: TGTGCCAGCAGTATTCCGGGATTCAAAGTACCCGGGCAGTACTTC. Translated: CASSIPGFKVPGQYF.

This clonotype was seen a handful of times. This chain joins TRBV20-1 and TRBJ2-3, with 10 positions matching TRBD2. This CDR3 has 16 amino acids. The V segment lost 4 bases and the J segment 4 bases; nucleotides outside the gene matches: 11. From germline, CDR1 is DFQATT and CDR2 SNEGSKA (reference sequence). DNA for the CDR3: TGCAGTGCTATCGGGACTAGCGAAACCCGGGCAGATACGCAGTATTTT. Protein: CSAIGTSETRADTQYF.

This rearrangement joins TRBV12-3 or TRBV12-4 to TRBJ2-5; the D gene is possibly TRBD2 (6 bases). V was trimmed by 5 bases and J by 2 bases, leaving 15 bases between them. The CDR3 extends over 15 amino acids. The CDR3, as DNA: TGTGCCAGCAGTCCTGGCGGGGCGCCACAAGAGACCCAGTACTTC. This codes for CASSPGGAPQETQYF.

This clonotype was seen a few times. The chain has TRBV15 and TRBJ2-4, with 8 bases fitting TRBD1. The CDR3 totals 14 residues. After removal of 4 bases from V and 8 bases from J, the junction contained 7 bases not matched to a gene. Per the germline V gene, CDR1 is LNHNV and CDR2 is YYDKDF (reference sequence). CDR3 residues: CATSIRTGRDIQYF. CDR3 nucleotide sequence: TGTGCCACCAGCATTCGGACAGGGAGAGACATTCAGTACTTC.

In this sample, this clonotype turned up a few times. In DNA form, the CDR3 reads TGTGCCAGCAGCCATACCCGGGACAGGGGACGGGGGGAGCTGTTTTTT. Its translation: CASSHTRDRGRGELFF. The chain links TRBV3-1 to TRBJ2-2; 10 bases match TRBD1. The CDR3 length is 16 residues. Germline loops: CDR1 LGHDT, CDR2 YNNKEL (reference sequence). The V gene end was trimmed by 3 bases and the J gene end by 8 bases; junction bases not matched to a gene: 9.

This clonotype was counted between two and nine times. This CDR3 reads CASSSTGGGVRNEQFF. The CDR3 bases are TGTGCCAGCAGTTCAACTGGGGGAGGGGTAAGGAATGAGCAGTTCTTC. This chain links TRBV12-3 or TRBV12-4 with TRBJ2-1; 7 nucleotides agree with TRBD2. Trimming removed 4 bases from V and 7 bases from J; junction bases left unmatched: 13. CDR3 length: 16 amino acids.